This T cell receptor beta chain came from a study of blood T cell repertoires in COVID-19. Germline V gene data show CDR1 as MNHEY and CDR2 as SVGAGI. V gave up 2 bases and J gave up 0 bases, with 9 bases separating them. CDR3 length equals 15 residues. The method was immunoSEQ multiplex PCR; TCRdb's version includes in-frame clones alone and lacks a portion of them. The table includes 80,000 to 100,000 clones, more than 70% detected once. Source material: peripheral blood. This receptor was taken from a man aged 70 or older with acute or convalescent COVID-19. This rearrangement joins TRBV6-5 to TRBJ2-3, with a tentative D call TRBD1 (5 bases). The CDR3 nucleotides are TGTGCCAGCAGTTACGGCCCAGGGAGCACAGATACGCAGTATTTT. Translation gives CASSYGPGSTDTQYF.